The 6 T cell receptor beta chains given below trace back to one sample, sequenced in a study of blood T cell repertoires in COVID-19. Assay: immunoSEQ multiplex PCR; the TCRdb copy retains only in-frame clones and omits some. The sample consists of 410,000 or so clones, 70% to 90% of them appearing once. Sample: peripheral blood. The receptors were sampled from a woman aged 40 to 50 with COVID-19, enrolled during active disease.

CDR3 residues: CAISPLKLGGSNYGYTF. In nucleotides, the CDR3 is TGTGCCATCAGTCCTTTGAAATTAGGAGGATCTAACTATGGCTACACCTTC. V and J are TRBV10-3 and TRBJ1-2; D is unclear. Germline assignment: CDR1 ENHRY and CDR2 SYGVKD. CDR3 length: 17 amino acids. Trimming took 5 bases from V and 0 from J, leaving 19 bases between them.

The CDR3 here is CASTPRRGRNEKLFF. The CDR3 region has the DNA TGTGCCAGTACCCCGAGAAGGGGGCGAAATGAAAAACTGTTTTTT. V and J are TRBV19 and TRBJ1-4; 7 nucleotides match TRBD1. Unmatched junction bases numbered 10, after V lost 7 bases and J lost 5 bases. Germline V CDR1 and CDR2: LNHDA, SQIVND (reference sequence). The CDR3 length is 15 residues.

The chain links TRBV7-6 to TRBJ1-5, with D possibly TRBD1 on 6 matching bases. Per germline, CDR1 SGHVS and CDR2 FNYEAQ. V lost 1 base to trimming and J lost 3 bases, with 13 bases between them. The CDR3 is 16 residues long. The CDR3 is CASSLGGGRDNQPQHF. Here the CDR3 DNA reads TGTGCCAGCAGCTTAGGCGGGGGGCGTGACAATCAGCCCCAGCATTTT.

The genes are TRBV21-1 and TRBJ1-2; no DNA check was done on the table's D call, TRBD1. TRBV21-1 is deemed a pseudogene. CDR3 length: 14 residues. CDR3 in amino acids: CASSKRRQGGGYTF. For the CDR3, the DNA is TGTGCCAGCAGCAAACGGAGACAGGGTGGCGGCTACACCTTC.

This rearrangement joins TRBV10-3 to TRBJ1-2, with 12 bases matching TRBD1. Germline V gene sequence: CDR1 ENHRY, CDR2 SYGVKD. CDR3 size: 15 residues. V trimming: 0 bases; J trimming: 8 bases; junction bases outside the gene matches: 4. Here the CDR3 reads CAISESGQGARGYTF. CDR3 coding DNA: TGTGCCATCAGTGAGTCGGGACAGGGGGCGAGAGGCTACACCTTC.

The V call is TRBV28, the J call TRBJ1-5; 9 nucleotides match TRBD1. Trimming cost V 2 bases and J 9 bases; bases outside gene matches: 8. The CDR3 is 15 amino acids. Germline V gives CDR1 MDHEN, CDR2 SYDVKM. In DNA, the CDR3 is TGTGCCAGCAGTTTAGGGGACAGGGAGACGTTGCCCCAGCATTTT. Translated, it gives CASSLGDRETLPQHF.